Following are 17 T cell receptor beta chains from one sample sequenced in a study of T cells in Graves' hyperthyroidism and ophthalmopathy. Amplified TCR beta CDR3 regions came from RNA transcripts. Carried out on the TCR CDR3, a first-round RT-PCR used the HTBI primer set. Via MiXCR, TCRdb re-called the multiplex PCR reads, giving one row per CDR3 protein. The sample yields 600,000 to 700,000 distinct CDR3 sequences, 14% to 15% seen once. The sample comprised blood. The origin of the receptors is a woman in her thirties or forties with Graves' ophthalmopathy.

V gene TRBV4-2 combines with J gene TRBJ2-2; 11 bases are a match to TRBD2. V lost 1 base to trimming and J lost 0 bases; unmatched junction nucleotides: 7. The CDR3 sequence is 19 residues long. Germline V gene lookup returns CDR1 LGHNA and CDR2 YNFKEQ. In nucleotides, the CDR3 is TGTGCCAGCAGCCAAGGATCCCTAGCGGGAGGACCGAACACCGGGGAGCTGTTTTTT. It translates to CASSQGSLAGGPNTGELFF.

The chain is built from TRBV24-1 and TRBJ2-7; a weak D match, TRBD1 (6 bases). CDR3 length equals 16 residues. Germline-derived CDR1 and CDR2 are KGHDR and SFDVKD. V gave up 5 bases and J gave up 3 bases, with 19 bases separating them. Written as DNA, the CDR3 is TGTGCCACCAGTGGCCCGGGACACAGTGGGCTCTACGAGCAGTACTTC. It specifies CATSGPGHSGLYEQYF.

The chain couples TRBV10-3 to TRBJ1-5; D is uncertain. Germline CDR1 and CDR2: ENHRY and SYGVKD. The CDR3 has 12 amino acids. Trimming left V 2 bases short and J 3 bases short, with 2 bases between. As DNA, the CDR3 is TGTGCCATCAGTGAGAACAATCAGCCCCAGCATTTT. This translates into CAISENNQPQHF.

Comments on this clonotype: The junction and the germline gene differ at one end; a read error may be behind it. This chain links TRBV2 with TRBJ1-6; D perhaps matches TRBD1 (6 bases). Per germline, CDR1 SNHLY and CDR2 FYNNEI. The CDR3 is 13 residues long. Written as DNA, the CDR3 is TGCGCCCGATCCAGGGGTTCAGATTCACCCCTCCACTTT. This translates into CARSRGSDSPLHF.

This clonotype was recorded at least ten times. The chain has TRBV28 and TRBJ1-1; D is unresolved. The CDR3 loop spans 16 amino acids. Germline V gene data show CDR1 as MDHEN and CDR2 as SYDVKM. Trimming cost V 2 bases and J 0 bases, with 13 bases left between them. The CDR3, as DNA: TGTGCCAGCAGTTTACTCGAGAGCCCAGTGAACACTGAAGCTTTCTTT. Amino acids: CASSLLESPVNTEAFF.

In its sample, this clonotype was seen many times. The gene calls are TRBV29-1 and TRBJ1-2, with TRBD1 as a possible D gene (5 bases). V shed 3 bases and J shed 1 base, with 6 bases lying between them. CDR1 and CDR2 from the germline V gene are SQVTM and ANQGSEA. CDR3 length: 12 residues. The CDR3, as DNA: TGCAGCGTTGACAGGGTTAACTATGGCTACACCTTC. Translating gives CSVDRVNYGYTF.

This clonotype was seen ten or more times. This chain uses TRBV20-1 with TRBJ1-6; no clear D. CDR3 length equals 14 residues. V lost 6 bases, J lost 8 bases, and 17 bases lay in between. Germline-derived CDR1 and CDR2 are DFQATT and SNEGSKA (reference sequence). The CDR3 bases are TGCAGTGCAACGGACGGAGTTTCGGATTCACCCCTCCACTTT. Amino acid sequence: CSATDGVSDSPLHF.

This clonotype was detected only a few times. The CDR3 here is CASISGSGTDTQYF. Here the CDR3 DNA reads TGTGCCAGCATTAGCGGGAGCGGCACAGATACGCAGTATTTT. The chain joins TRBV6-5 to TRBJ2-3; TRBD2 agrees at 9 bases. The junction had 3 bases not matched to a gene; V was cut back by 7 bases and J by 1 base. CDR1 and CDR2 from the germline V gene are MNHEY and SVGAGI. The CDR3 has 14 amino acids.

In this sample, this clonotype turned up many times. V is TRBV12-3 or TRBV12-4 and J is TRBJ2-7, with TRBD1 as a possible D gene (6 bases). The V end lost 7 bases, the J end lost 6 bases, and 19 bases lay between the germline ends. The CDR3 covers 14 residues. The CDR3 is CASTLQGRTFEQYF. The CDR3 DNA reads as TGTGCCAGCACCCTACAGGGTAGGACCTTCGAGCAGTACTTC.

There are many counts of this clonotype. J is TRBJ2-4 and V is TRBV18, with TRBD1 as a possible D gene (6 bases). The germline gives CDR1 KGHSH, CDR2 LQKENI. CDR3 size: 16 residues. V was cut by 3 bases and J by 6 bases, with 18 bases left in between. CDR3 protein: CASSPSPAGVVNIQYF. CDR3 in DNA: TGTGCCAGCTCACCCTCTCCGGCAGGGGTGGTAAACATTCAGTACTTC.

This clonotype was seen at least ten times. This chain connects TRBV5-1 to TRBJ2-7, with 10 nucleotides matching TRBD1. Germline V lookup: CDR1 SGHRS, CDR2 YFSETQ. The CDR3 runs 14 residues. The V gene end was trimmed by 3 bases and the J gene end by 2 bases; junction bases not matched to a gene: 2. The CDR3 region has the DNA TGCGCCAGCAGCTGGGGGACAGGGGCCTACGAGCAGTACTTC. Encoded protein: CASSWGTGAYEQYF.

This clonotype was recorded many times. The V call is TRBV6-5, the J call TRBJ1-1; D remains unclear. CDR3 length equals 12 residues. Trimming took 7 bases from V and 5 from J, leaving 11 bases between them. The germline V gene has CDR1 MNHEY and CDR2 SVGAGI. The CDR3 loop is CASIFFGTEAFF. In DNA, the CDR3 is TGTGCCAGCATATTCTTTGGGACTGAAGCTTTCTTT.

This clonotype was found many times. The genes are TRBV5-1 and TRBJ1-2; D perhaps matches TRBD1 (5 bases). This CDR3 comprises 16 residues. Trimming pared 0 bases from V and 0 bases from J, leaving 12 bases between. Per germline, CDR1 SGHRS and CDR2 YFSETQ. The CDR3 DNA follows: TGCGCCAGCAGCTTGGATGGGGCTCCGGCTAACTATGGCTACACCTTC. Its translation is CASSLDGAPANYGYTF.

V and J are TRBV7-8 and TRBJ2-2, with 8 bases that match TRBD1. The CDR3 runs to 15 residues. The germline V gene has CDR1 SGHVS and CDR2 FQNEAQ. The junction had 3 bases not matched to a gene; V was cut back by 3 bases and J by 3 bases. The chain's CDR3 is CASSFGTGHTGELFF. The CDR3 nucleotides read TGTGCCAGCAGCTTCGGGACAGGACACACCGGGGAGCTGTTTTTT.

This clonotype was observed many times. J is TRBJ1-6 and V is TRBV7-2; no firm D call. The CDR3 covers 15 residues. Germline CDR1 SGHTA, CDR2 FQGNSA. V was clipped by 1 base and J by 7 bases, with 11 bases between them. CDR3 coding DNA: TGTGCCAGCAGCTTAGGGGGTGTAGGAAATTCACCCCTCCACTTT. It specifies CASSLGGVGNSPLHF.

This clonotype was counted ten times or more. The rearrangement joins TRBV12-3 or TRBV12-4 to TRBJ2-2, with TRBD1 matching over 7 bases. This CDR3 has 15 residues. With V trimmed by 4 bases and J by 5 bases, 7 bases remained unmatched. For the CDR3, the DNA is TGTGCCAGCAGTTCGACCGGCAGGGGGACCGGGGAGCTGTTTTTT. It translates to CASSSTGRGTGELFF.

This clonotype was recorded at least ten times. The chain combines TRBV7-2 with TRBJ2-7, with D possibly matching TRBD1 (5 bases). This CDR3 contains 14 residues. Germline loops: CDR1 SGHTA, CDR2 FQGNSA. Trimming removed 5 bases at V and 6 bases at J, with 17 bases between. In nucleotides, the CDR3 is TGTGCCAGCAGCCAAGGACAAGCGACGGGCGAGCAGTACTTC. This codes for CASSQGQATGEQYF.